The 6 T cell receptor beta chains presented below share a single source sample, sequenced in a study of CD8 T cells in Susac syndrome. Reverse transcription used about 0.45 to 1 ug RNA and random hexamers. MiXCR was run by TCRdb on the immunoSEQ multiplex PCR reads, yielding one entry per CDR3 protein. Of 95,000 to 150,000 distinct CDR3 sequences listed, less than 95% are singletons. Sequenced sample: CD4+ T cells from PBMCs. All receptors derive from a human donor in good health.

This clonotype was seen just once. The chain links TRBV4-1 to TRBJ2-7, with D unclear. The CDR3 is 14 residues long. Between the trimmed V and J ends, which lost 0 bases and 2 bases, there was a span of 8 bases. Germline V gives CDR1 MGHRA, CDR2 YSYEKL. The CDR3: CASSQDGYTYEQYF. CDR3 DNA: TGCGCCAGCAGCCAAGACGGCTATACCTACGAGCAGTACTTC.

The V gene is TRBV28, the J gene TRBJ2-4; D gene unclear. The V end lost 5 bases, the J end lost 1 base, and 15 bases lay between the germline ends. The CDR3 totals 16 residues. Germline lookup yields CDR1 MDHEN and CDR2 SYDVKM. The DNA for the CDR3 is TGTGCCAGCAGTACACCTAGTTTGTCGGCCAAAAACATTCAGTACTTC. Protein sequence: CASSTPSLSAKNIQYF.

The chain employs TRBV30 and TRBJ2-5; 10 nucleotides align to TRBD1. Losses at the gene ends were 1 base for V and 5 bases for J; bases not matched to a gene: 7. Germline CDR1 GTSNPN, CDR2 SVGIG (reference sequence). The CDR3 sequence is 15 residues long. DNA of the CDR3: TGTGCCTGGAGTGCCGGGACAGGGGTGTCGGAGACCCAGTACTTC. Translation: CAWSAGTGVSETQYF.

V gene TRBV29-1 combines with J gene TRBJ2-4; D assignment may be TRBD1 or TRBD2 (5 bases each). This CDR3 contains 10 residues. The germline CDR1 and CDR2 sequences are SQVTM and ANQGSEA. The V gene lost 7 bases and the J gene lost 9 bases, with 10 bases spanning the gap. The CDR3 protein is CSARDRIQYF. The DNA of the CDR3 is TGCAGCGCCCGGGACCGCATTCAGTACTTC.

The chain combines TRBV28 with TRBJ1-5; D might be TRBD1 (5 bases). V lost 8 bases to trimming and J lost 3 bases, with 17 bases between them. Germline loops: CDR1 MDHEN, CDR2 SYDVKM. CDR3 length: 15 residues. CDR3 region: CASGGDRQFNQPQHF. The CDR3 nucleotides read TGTGCCAGCGGGGGGGACCGCCAATTCAATCAGCCCCAGCATTTT.

The chain has TRBV7-2 and TRBJ2-4; 13 bases align to TRBD2. This CDR3 contains 16 residues. CDR1 SGHTA and CDR2 FQGNSA come from the germline V gene. V was pared by 4 bases and J by 8 bases, with 8 bases of the junction left unmatched. The CDR3 sequence: CASSSGLAGAIDIQYF. The CDR3 DNA sequence: TGTGCCAGCAGCTCAGGACTAGCGGGAGCAATAGACATTCAGTACTTC.